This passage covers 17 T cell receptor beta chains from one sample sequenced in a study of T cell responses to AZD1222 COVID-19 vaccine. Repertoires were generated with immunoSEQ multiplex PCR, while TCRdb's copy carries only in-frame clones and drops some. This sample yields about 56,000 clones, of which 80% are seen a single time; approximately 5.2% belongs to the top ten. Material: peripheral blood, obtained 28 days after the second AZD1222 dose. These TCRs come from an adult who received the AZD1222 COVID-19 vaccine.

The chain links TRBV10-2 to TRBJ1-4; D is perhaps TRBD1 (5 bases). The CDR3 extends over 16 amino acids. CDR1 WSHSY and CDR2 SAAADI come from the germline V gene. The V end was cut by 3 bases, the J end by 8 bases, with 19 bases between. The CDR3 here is CASSEFMGTTREKLFF. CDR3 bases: TGCGCCAGCAGTGAATTTATGGGGACCACACGGGAAAAACTGTTTTTT.

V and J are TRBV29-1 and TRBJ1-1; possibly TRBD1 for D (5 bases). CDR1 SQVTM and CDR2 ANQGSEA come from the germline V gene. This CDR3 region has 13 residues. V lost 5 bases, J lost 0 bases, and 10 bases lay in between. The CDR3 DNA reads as TGCAGCGTTTCAGGGTTTATGAACACTGAAGCTTTCTTT. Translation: CSVSGFMNTEAFF. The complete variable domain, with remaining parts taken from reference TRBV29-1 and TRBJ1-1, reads SAVISQKPSRDICQRGTSLTIQCQVDSQVTMMFWYRQQPGQSLTLIATANQGSEATYESGFVIDKFPISRPNLTFSTLTVSNMSPEDSSIYLCSVSGFMNTEAFFGQGTRLTVV.

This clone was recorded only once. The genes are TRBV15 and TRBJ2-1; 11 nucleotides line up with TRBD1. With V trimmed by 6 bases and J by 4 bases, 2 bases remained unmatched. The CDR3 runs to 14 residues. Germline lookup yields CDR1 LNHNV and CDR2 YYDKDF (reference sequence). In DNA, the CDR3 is TGTGCCACCAGGGGACAGGGGGTGTACAATGAGCAGTTCTTC. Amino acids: CATRGQGVYNEQFF.

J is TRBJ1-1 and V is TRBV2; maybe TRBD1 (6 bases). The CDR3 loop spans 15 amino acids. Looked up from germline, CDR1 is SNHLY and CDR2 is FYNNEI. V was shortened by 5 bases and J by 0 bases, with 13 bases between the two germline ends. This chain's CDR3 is CASSTGPHMNTEAFF. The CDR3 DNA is TGTGCCAGCAGTACAGGGCCCCACATGAACACTGAAGCTTTCTTT.

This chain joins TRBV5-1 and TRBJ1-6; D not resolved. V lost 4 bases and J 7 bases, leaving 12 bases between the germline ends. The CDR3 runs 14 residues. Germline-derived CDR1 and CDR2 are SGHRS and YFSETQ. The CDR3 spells CASSPDQRNSPLHF. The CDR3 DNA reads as TGCGCCAGCAGCCCAGACCAGAGGAATTCACCCCTCCACTTT.

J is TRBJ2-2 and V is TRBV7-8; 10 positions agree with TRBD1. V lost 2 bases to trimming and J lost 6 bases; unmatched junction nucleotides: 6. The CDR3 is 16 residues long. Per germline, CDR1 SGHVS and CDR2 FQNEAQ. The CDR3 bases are TGTGCCAGCAGCTTATGGGACAGGGGCGTCGCCGGGGAGCTGTTTTTT. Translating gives CASSLWDRGVAGELFF.

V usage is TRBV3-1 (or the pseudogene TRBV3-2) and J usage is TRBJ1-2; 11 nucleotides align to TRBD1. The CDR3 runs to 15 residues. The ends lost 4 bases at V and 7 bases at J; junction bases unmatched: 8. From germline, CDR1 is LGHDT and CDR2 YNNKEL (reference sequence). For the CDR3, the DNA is TGTGCCAGCAGCCCAATCGGACAGGGGGCGTTTGGCTACACCTTC. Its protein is CASSPIGQGAFGYTF.

The CDR3 is CAGGGGQPQHF. In nucleotides, the CDR3 is TGTGCCGGCGGGGGGGGTCAGCCCCAGCATTTT. The chain has TRBV6-5 and TRBJ1-5; tentatively, D is TRBD1 (5 bases). The CDR3 spans 11 residues. V was cut by 11 bases and J by 6 bases, with 11 bases left in between. From germline, CDR1 is MNHEY and CDR2 SVGAGI.

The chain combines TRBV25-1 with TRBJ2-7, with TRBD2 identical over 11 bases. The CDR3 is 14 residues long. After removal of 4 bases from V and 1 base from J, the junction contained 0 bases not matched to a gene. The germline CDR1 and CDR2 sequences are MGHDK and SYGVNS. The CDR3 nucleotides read TGTGCCAGCAGTGGACTAGCGGGGTCCTACGAGCAGTACTTC. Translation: CASSGLAGSYEQYF.

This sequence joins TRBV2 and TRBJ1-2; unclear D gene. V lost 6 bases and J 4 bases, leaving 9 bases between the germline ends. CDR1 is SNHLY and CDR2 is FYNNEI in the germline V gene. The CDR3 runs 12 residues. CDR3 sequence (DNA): TGTGCCAGCAGACTTCTAGGCTATGGCTACACCTTC. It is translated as CASRLLGYGYTF.

DNA for the CDR3: TGTGCCAGCAGCTTGGCCGGGACACCTGGCTCTGGAAACACCATATATTTT. Protein sequence: CASSLAGTPGSGNTIYF. J is TRBJ1-3 and V is TRBV5-5; D is possibly TRBD1 (6 bases). The CDR3 extends over 17 amino acids. Looked up from germline, CDR1 is SGHKS and CDR2 is YYEKEE (reference sequence). V lost 0 bases and J lost 0, with 13 bases in between.

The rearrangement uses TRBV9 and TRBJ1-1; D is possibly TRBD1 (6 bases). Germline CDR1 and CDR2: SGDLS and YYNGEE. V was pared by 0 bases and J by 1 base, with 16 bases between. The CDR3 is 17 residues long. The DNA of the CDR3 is TGTGCCAGCAGCGTAGTAGGGGGGGCCTTCGGGAACACTGAAGCTTTCTTT. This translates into CASSVVGGAFGNTEAFF.

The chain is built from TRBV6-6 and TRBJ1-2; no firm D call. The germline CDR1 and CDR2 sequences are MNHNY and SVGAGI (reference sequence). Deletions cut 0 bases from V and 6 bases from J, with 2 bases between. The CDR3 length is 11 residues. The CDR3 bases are TGTGCCAGCAGTTACTCGAATGGCTACACCTTC. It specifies CASSYSNGYTF.

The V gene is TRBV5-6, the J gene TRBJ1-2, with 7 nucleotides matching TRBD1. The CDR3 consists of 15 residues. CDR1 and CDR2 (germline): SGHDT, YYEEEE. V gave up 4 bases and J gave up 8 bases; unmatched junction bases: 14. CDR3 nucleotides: TGTGCCAGCAGCCAGGGACAGTCGGGGGTAGCGGGCTACACCTTC. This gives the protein CASSQGQSGVAGYTF.

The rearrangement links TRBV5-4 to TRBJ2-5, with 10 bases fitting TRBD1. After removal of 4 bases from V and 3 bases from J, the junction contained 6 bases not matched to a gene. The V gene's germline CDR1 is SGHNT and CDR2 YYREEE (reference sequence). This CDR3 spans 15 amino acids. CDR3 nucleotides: TGTGCCAGCAGCCCCCGGGGGACAGGGGAAGAGACCCAGTACTTC. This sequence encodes CASSPRGTGEETQYF.

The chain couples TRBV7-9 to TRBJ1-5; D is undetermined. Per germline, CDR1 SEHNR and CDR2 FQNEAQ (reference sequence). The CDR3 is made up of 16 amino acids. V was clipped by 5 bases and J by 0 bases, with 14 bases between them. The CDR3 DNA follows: TGTGCCAGCAGCCCCATCGACATTGATAGCAATCAGCCCCAGCATTTT. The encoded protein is CASSPIDIDSNQPQHF.

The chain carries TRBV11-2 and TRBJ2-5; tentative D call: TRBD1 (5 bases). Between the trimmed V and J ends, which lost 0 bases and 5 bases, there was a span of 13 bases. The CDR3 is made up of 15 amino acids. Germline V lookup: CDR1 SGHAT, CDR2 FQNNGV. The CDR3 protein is CASSLERQRRETQYF. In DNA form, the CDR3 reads TGTGCCAGCAGCTTAGAACGACAGCGAAGGGAGACCCAGTACTTC.